The rows below give T cell receptor beta chains drawn from one sample of a study of cytomegalovirus exposure and HLA in healthy donors. The table came from immunoSEQ multiplex PCR; TCRdb's copy has only in-frame clones and leaves some out. Here the sample spans 150,000 to 200,000 clones, just over 75% being singletons. Sequenced: PBMCs. These receptors were obtained from a woman in her thirties in good health and CMV-seropositive. Both conserved end residues are part of each CDR3. Each record gives: V gene, D gene, CDR3 protein. D genes are given only for firm matches.

>TRBV4-3|TRBD1
CASSQDWTGGSEAFF
>TRBV5-1|TRBD1
CASSIGTGGGGYTF
>TRBV19|.
CASSDGRNQPQHF
>TRBV14|.
CASSHTVSYGYTF
>TRBV10-3|TRBD1
CAISESGQGGQPQHF
>TRBV30|TRBD1
CAWSASTFYGQGGGYTF
>TRBV25-1|TRBD1
CASSEWGDRGYSEAFF
>TRBV29-1|.
CSGGEYYGYTF
>TRBV4-3|.
CASSRGKYTEAFF
>TRBV7-2|.
CASKGTCHQPQHF
>TRBV7-2|.
CASSLLENTEAFF
>TRBV30|TRBD1
CAWSYGQGFGGYTF
>TRBV7-9|.
CASTSTDTQYF
>TRBV9|TRBD1
CASSLWTGNTEAFF
>TRBV27|.
CASSFQGTNEKLFF
>TRBV18|TRBD2
CASSPQRGLYEQYF
>TRBV7-2|.
CASSLGAAFGEQYF
>TRBV5-1|.
CASSSTVADTQYF
>TRBV19|TRBD2
CASRIIAGGNTGELFF
>TRBV10-3|.
CAISPGGGQNTEAFF
>TRBV19|.
CASRAQGRTEAFF
>TRBV30|.
CAWSNNLETQYF